This is a list of T cell receptor beta chains from one sample in a study of control samples from healthy donors and cancer patients. Repertoires were generated with immunoSEQ multiplex PCR, while TCRdb's copy carries only in-frame clones and drops some. Of 70,000 to 95,000 clones listed, over 85% are singletons. Sequencing used PBMCs. The receptors were sampled from a middle-aged woman with lung cancer. Each CDR3 is given with its conserved first and last residue. A D gene is named only where the DNA matches it firmly. Clone size appears in some rows only: once, few, many, or a class for an expanded clone.

j_call | d_call | clone_size | v_call | cdr3_aa | cdr3_nt
TRBJ1-3 | NA | NA | TRBV30 | CAWSSRISGNTIYF | TGTGCCTGGAGTTCGCGTATCTCTGGAAACACCATATATTTT
TRBJ1-1 | NA | NA | TRBV5-6 | CASSHGGVDGPEAFF | TGTGCCAGCAGCCACGGAGGGGTTGACGGGCCTGAAGCTTTCTTT
TRBJ2-2 | NA | NA | TRBV7-9 | CASSFLGAGPRTGELFF | TGTGCCAGCAGCTTTTTAGGGGCGGGGCCCCGCACCGGGGAGCTGTTTTTT
TRBJ2-3 | TRBD1 | NA | TRBV2 | CAISTGEDRVKYF | TGTGCTATCAGCACGGGGGAGGACAGGGTGAAGTATTTT
TRBJ2-2 | NA | once | TRBV5-6 | CASTWGTDTGELFF | TGTGCCAGCACCTGGGGGACCGACACCGGGGAGCTGTTTTTT
TRBJ2-1 | TRBD2 | NA | TRBV7-9 | CASSSPASGGDNEQFF | TGTGCCAGCAGCTCGCCGGCTAGCGGGGGGGACAATGAGCAGTTCTTC
TRBJ2-2 | NA | NA | TRBV30 | CACPGTPELFF | TGTGCCTGCCCCGGGACACCCGAGCTGTTTTTT
TRBJ1-2 | NA | NA | TRBV7-8 | CASSLGGSYGYTF | TGTGCCAGCAGCTTAGGGGGGAGCTATGGCTACACCTTC
TRBJ2-7 | TRBD1 | NA | TRBV5-1 | CASSLGGGQGSYEQYF | TGCGCCAGCAGCTTGGGAGGGGGACAGGGCTCCTACGAGCAGTACTTC
TRBJ1-4 | NA | once | TRBV6-5 | CASSNRGGNEKLFF | TGTGCCAGCAGTAACCGGGGGGGAAATGAAAAACTGTTTTTT
TRBJ2-7 | NA | NA | TRBV10-3 | CAISGASSYEQYF | TGTGCCATCAGTGGAGCAAGCTCCTACGAGCAGTACTTC
TRBJ1-2 | TRBD1 | NA | TRBV4-1 | CASSHPGQDYGYTF | TGCGCCAGCAGCCACCCAGGACAGGACTATGGCTACACCTTC
TRBJ2-7 | NA | NA | TRBV6-5 | CASRVGFQYEQYF | TGTGCCAGCAGAGTGGGCTTTCAGTACGAGCAGTACTTC
TRBJ1-2 | NA | NA | TRBV5-8 | CASSLGKPRNYGYTF | TGTGCCAGCAGCTTAGGGAAACCCCGTAACTATGGCTACACCTTC
TRBJ1-1 | TRBD1 | NA | TRBV9 | CASTLQGSLNTEAFF | TGTGCCAGCACCCTACAGGGGAGCCTGAACACTGAAGCTTTCTTT
TRBJ1-1 | TRBD1 | NA | TRBV5-1 | CASSPTGGMNTEAFF | TGCGCCAGCAGCCCGACAGGGGGCATGAACACTGAAGCTTTCTTT
TRBJ2-1 | NA | NA | TRBV11-3 | CASRKRNGYEQFF | TGTGCCAGCAGAAAAAGGAACGGGTATGAGCAGTTCTTC
TRBJ1-5 | NA | NA | TRBV30 | CAWRRAYSNQPQHF | TGTGCCTGGAGGCGGGCCTATAGCAATCAGCCCCAGCATTTT
TRBJ2-7 | TRBD2 | NA | TRBV6-5 | CASSYSGGTGYEQYF | TGTGCCAGCAGTTACTCCGGGGGGACGGGGTACGAGCAGTACTTC
TRBJ2-2 | TRBD1 | NA | TRBV5-5 | CASSSETGYTGELFF | TGTGCCAGCAGCTCGGAGACAGGGTACACCGGGGAGCTGTTTTTT
TRBJ2-1 | TRBD2 | NA | TRBV14 | CATRTSGASEQFF | TGTGCCACAAGGACTAGCGGGGCCAGTGAGCAGTTCTTC
TRBJ1-4 | NA | NA | TRBV18 | CASSPLVGNEKLFF | TGTGCCAGCTCACCATTGGTCGGAAATGAAAAACTGTTTTTC
TRBJ2-7 | NA | once | TRBV1 | CTSSQERTRDRVSYEQYF | TGCACCAGCAGCCAAGAGAGAACCCGGGACAGGGTCTCCTACGAGCAGTACTTC
TRBJ1-5 | NA | NA | TRBV6-6 | CASSLTPKGQPQHF | TGTGCCAGCAGTTTGACCCCGAAGGGACAGCCCCAGCATTTT
TRBJ1-2 | TRBD1 | NA | TRBV27 | CASSLFGQATSLYGYTF | TGTGCCAGCAGTTTATTCGGACAGGCGACATCCCTCTATGGCTACACCTTC
TRBJ2-1 | NA | NA | TRBV3-1/TRBV3-2 | CASSQEAGPLYNEQFF | TGTGCCAGCAGCCAAGAGGCGGGTCCGCTGTACAATGAGCAGTTCTTC
TRBJ1-5 | NA | NA | TRBV27 | CASRTTDQRNQPQHF | TGTGCCAGCAGGACGACAGATCAAAGAAATCAGCCCCAGCATTTT
TRBJ2-2 | TRBD2 | NA | TRBV2 | CASRALAGNTGELFF | TGTGCCAGCAGAGCTCTAGCGGGGAACACCGGGGAGCTGTTTTTT
TRBJ2-1 | TRBD1 | NA | TRBV6-6 | CASSPKGIMDRDRGSNEQFF | TGTGCCAGCAGCCCCAAAGGGATAATGGACCGGGACAGGGGGTCCAATGAGCAGTTCTTC
TRBJ1-5 | NA | NA | TRBV21-1 | CASSTDHSNQPQHF | TGTGCCAGCAGCACTGACCATAGCAATCAGCCCCAGCATTTT
TRBJ1-1 | NA | NA | TRBV6-1 | CASSDRYTEAFF | TGTGCCAGCAGTGACAGATACACTGAAGCTTTCTTT
TRBJ2-7 | NA | few | TRBV14 | CASSQYLGGLTYEQYF | TGTGCCAGCAGCCAATACCTCGGGGGATTAACCTACGAGCAGTACTTC
TRBJ1-5 | NA | NA | TRBV15 | CATSRDANQPQHF | TGTGCCACCAGCAGAGATGCGAATCAGCCCCAGCATTTT
TRBJ1-2 | NA | NA | TRBV9 | CASSVEAANYGYTF | TGTGCCAGCAGCGTAGAGGCAGCTAACTATGGCTACACCTTC
TRBJ2-2 | NA | NA | TRBV7-9 | CAFRRSENTGELFF | TGTGCCTTCCGACGGTCTGAGAACACCGGGGAGCTGTTTTTT
TRBJ1-2 | TRBD1 | NA | TRBV18 | CASSPPYRGDGYTF | TGTGCCAGCTCACCACCGTACAGGGGCGATGGCTACACCTTC
TRBJ1-1 | NA | NA | TRBV10-1 | CASSEWGENTEAFF | TGCGCCAGCAGTGAGTGGGGAGAGAACACTGAAGCTTTCTTT
TRBJ2-5 | NA | NA | TRBV3-1/TRBV3-2 | CASSQDPTREETQYF | TGTGCCAGCAGCCAAGATCCCACGCGAGAGGAGACCCAGTACTTC
TRBJ1-1 | NA | NA | TRBV29-1 | CSVEKAEAFF | TGCAGCGTTGAGAAGGCTGAAGCTTTCTTT
TRBJ2-7 | NA | NA | TRBV6-5 | CASSYPGTKGTYEQYF | TGTGCCAGCAGTTACCCCGGGACGAAGGGAACCTACGAGCAGTACTTC
TRBJ1-2 | NA | NA | TRBV6-5 | CASSSRPRSYYGYTF | TGTGCCAGCAGTTCACGACCGCGGTCCTACTATGGCTACACCTTC
TRBJ1-2 | NA | NA | TRBV30 | CASYGLSYGYTF | TGTGCCTCCTACGGCCTTTCTTATGGCTACACCTTC
TRBJ2-7 | NA | few | TRBV21-1 | CASSKGTSGYEQYF | TGTGCCAGCAGCAAAGGGACTAGCGGCTACGAGCAGTACTTC
TRBJ2-7 | NA | NA | TRBV19 | CASSTGAHLGNYEQYF | TGTGCCAGTAGTACCGGAGCACATTTGGGAAACTACGAGCAGTACTTC